The clone carrying this T cell receptor beta chain was counted at least ten times. The antigen remains unidentified. The sample is drawn from a study of neurological immune-mediated disorders. Study results and limitations: Phylogenetic grouping put 18 of 34 multiple sclerosis patients' repertoires into one related-CDR3 cluster, a possible signature.

TCRdb re-called the 5' RACE reads with MiXCR, one entry per CDR3 protein. The sample carries about 58,000 distinct CDR3 sequences, 3% to 4% recorded once. The material sequenced was PBMCs. This TCR came from a woman aged 60-75 years with multiple sclerosis.

CDR3 residues: CASSLRGELGYGYTF. CDR3 in DNA: TGTGCCAGCAGCTTACGCGGGGAGCTTGGCTATGGCTACACCTTC. V is TRBV28 and J is TRBJ1-2; D remains unclear. CDR1 and CDR2 (germline): MDHEN, SYDVKM. The germline V and J ends were trimmed by 6 bases and 4 bases, with 18 bases remaining between them. The CDR3 loop spans 15 amino acids.